This T cell receptor beta chain was profiled in a study of chemoradiotherapy in HPV16-positive cancers. Study-level background: A couple of HPV16-positive patients' cells yielded candidate HPV-specific clones and common motifs.

Study-level findings and limits: Candidate HPV-specific clones and E7-related TCR motifs grew in tumor during treatment. Only a couple of HPV16-positive patients supplied the functional HPV-specificity definition.

The table came from immunoSEQ multiplex PCR; TCRdb's copy has only in-frame clones and leaves some out. Of fewer than 40,000 clones in the sample, around 77% were seen once. With regard to this clone: Its antigen is unidentified.

Germline CDR1 SNHLY, CDR2 FYNNEI. The CDR3 runs to 15 residues. The ends lost 6 bases at V and 8 bases at J; junction bases unmatched: 15. This receptor was obtained from a human donor with HPV-associated anogenital cancer. This specimen was blood, taken from a patient who underwent chemoradiotherapy. V is TRBV2 and J is TRBJ1-1; TRBD1 matches at 7 bases. CDR3 sequence reads: CASRRETGVGGEAFF. Here the CDR3 DNA reads TGTGCCAGCAGGCGGGAAACAGGGGTCGGTGGAGAAGCTTTCTTT.